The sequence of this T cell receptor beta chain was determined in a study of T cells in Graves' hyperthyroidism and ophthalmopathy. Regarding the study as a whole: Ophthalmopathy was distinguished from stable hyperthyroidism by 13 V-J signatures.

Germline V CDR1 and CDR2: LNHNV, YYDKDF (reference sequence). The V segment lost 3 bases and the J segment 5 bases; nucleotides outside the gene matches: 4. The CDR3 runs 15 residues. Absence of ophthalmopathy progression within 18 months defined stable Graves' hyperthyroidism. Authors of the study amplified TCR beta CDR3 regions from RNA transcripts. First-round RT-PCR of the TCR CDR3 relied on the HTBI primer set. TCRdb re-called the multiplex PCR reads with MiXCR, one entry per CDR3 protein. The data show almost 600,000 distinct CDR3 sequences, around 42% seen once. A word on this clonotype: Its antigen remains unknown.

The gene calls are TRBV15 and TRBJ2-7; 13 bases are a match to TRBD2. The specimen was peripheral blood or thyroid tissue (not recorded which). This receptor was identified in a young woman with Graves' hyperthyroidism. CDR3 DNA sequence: TGTGCCACCAGCAGGGGGACTAGCGGGACCCACGAGCAGTACTTC. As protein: CATSRGTSGTHEQYF.